The 14 T cell receptor beta chains given below trace back to one sample, sequenced in a study of blood T cell repertoires in COVID-19. Libraries were prepared by immunoSEQ multiplex PCR; TCRdb keeps only in-frame clonotypes and omits some of them. The data show hundreds of thousands of clones, more than 75% seen once. Material for sequencing was PBMCs or T cells enriched from blood (not recorded which). The receptors were sampled from a man aged 18 to 30 who had recovered from COVID-19.

The CDR3 region has the DNA TGTGCCAGCTCGTACAGGGAGACGGGGACCGGGGAGCTGTTTTTT. This sequence encodes CASSYRETGTGELFF. V is TRBV18 and J is TRBJ2-2; the D gene is possibly TRBD1 (6 bases). The V gene lost 6 bases and the J gene lost 5 bases, with 16 bases spanning the gap. The germline CDR1 and CDR2 sequences are KGHSH and LQKENI. This CDR3 comprises 15 residues.

The gene calls are TRBV27 and TRBJ1-5; D perhaps matches TRBD1 (5 bases). CDR1 MNHEY and CDR2 SMNVEV come from the germline V gene (reference sequence). This CDR3 has 16 residues. Deletions cut 2 bases from V and 2 bases from J, with 13 bases between. CDR3 nucleotides: TGTGCCAGCAGTTTAGCCGGCAGGGCATGCAATCAGCCCCAGCATTTT. Amino acids: CASSLAGRACNQPQHF.

The chain couples TRBV2 to TRBJ2-5, with D possibly TRBD2 on 7 matching bases. There are 15 residues in the CDR3. The germline V gene encodes CDR1 SNHLY and CDR2 FYNNEI. With 7 bases removed from V and 7 bases from J, the gap between germline ends came to 22 bases. CDR3 sequence: CASTSDRGARGTQYF. CDR3 nucleotides: TGTGCCAGCACCTCCGATCGGGGGGCCAGGGGGACCCAGTACTTC.

The chain employs TRBV29-1 and TRBJ1-2; TRBD1 aligns across 9 bases. Trimming removed 3 bases from V and 11 bases from J; junction bases left unmatched: 13. This CDR3 has 14 residues. Germline values: CDR1 SQVTM, CDR2 ANQGSEA. DNA for the CDR3: TGCAGCGTTGATCGAACGGGACAGGGAACTGGGTACACCTTC. Its translation: CSVDRTGQGTGYTF.

V gene TRBV7-8 combines with J gene TRBJ2-1; TRBD2 aligns across 14 bases. The V gene end was trimmed by 5 bases and the J gene end by 5 bases; junction bases not matched to a gene: 11. Germline loops: CDR1 SGHVS, CDR2 FQNEAQ. CDR3 size: 18 residues. CDR3 residues: CASSPRPGLAGVDNEQFF. The CDR3, as DNA: TGTGCCAGCAGCCCCCGACCGGGACTAGCGGGGGTGGACAATGAGCAGTTCTTC.

This chain links TRBV6-4 with TRBJ1-2, with TRBD1 matching 7 bases. The CDR3 contains 16 residues. Germline trimming cut 0 bases from V and 1 base from J; bases unmatched to any gene: 5. The germline gives CDR1 MRHNA, CDR2 SNTAGT. Here the CDR3 reads CASSDSTAGGNYGYTF. The CDR3 DNA sequence: TGTGCCAGCAGTGACTCGACTGCAGGGGGTAACTATGGCTACACCTTC.

This clone was observed a few times. DNA for the CDR3: TGCGCCAGCAGCCAAGAGGAGTTAGGGAGAGGTGGGAATTCACCCCTCCACTTT. It translates to CASSQEELGRGGNSPLHF. The J gene is TRBJ1-6, the V gene TRBV5-1; D is undetermined. Germline V gene sequence: CDR1 SGHRS, CDR2 YFSETQ. The CDR3 has 18 amino acids. V lost 4 bases to trimming and J lost 7 bases, with 24 bases between them.

The genes are TRBV6-5 and TRBJ2-2, with D possibly being TRBD1 (5 bases). The V and J ends lost 0 bases and 0 bases respectively, with 8 bases between them. The CDR3 runs 16 residues. CDR1 is MNHEY and CDR2 is SVGAGI in the germline V gene. CDR3 sequence reads: CASSYSSTANTGELFF. The CDR3 DNA sequence: TGTGCCAGCAGTTACTCCTCGACAGCGAACACCGGGGAGCTGTTTTTT.

Only one count was recorded for this clone. Here the CDR3 DNA reads TGTGCCTGGATCATACAGGGGTACAATGAGCAGTTCTTC. Translated, it gives CAWIIQGYNEQFF. J is TRBJ2-1 and V is TRBV30, with 7 bases matching TRBD1. The germline V gene has CDR1 GTSNPN and CDR2 SVGIG (reference sequence). This CDR3 contains 13 residues. V lost 4 bases, J lost 4 bases, and 4 bases stayed unmatched.

This clone was detected only once. The chain recombines TRBV4-1 with TRBJ2-7; D possibly corresponds to TRBD2 (5 bases). The CDR3 is made up of 14 amino acids. Germline CDR1 MGHRA, CDR2 YSYEKL. Trimming removed 1 base at V and 3 bases at J, with 10 bases between. The CDR3 DNA reads as TGCGCCAGCAGCCAAGTGGTGGCGGGCTACGAGCAGTACTTC. It translates to CASSQVVAGYEQYF.

Here the CDR3 reads CASSQDRDSDYEQYF. In DNA form, the CDR3 reads TGTGCCAGCAGCCAAGACCGGGACTCGGACTACGAGCAGTACTTC. V usage is TRBV14 and J usage is TRBJ2-7; D might be TRBD2 (6 bases). The CDR3 spans 15 residues. Trimming pared 0 bases from V and 3 bases from J, leaving 12 bases between. Germline-derived CDR1 and CDR2 are SGHDN and FVKESK.

The chain carries TRBV10-3 and TRBJ2-3; TRBD1 might be the D (6 bases). Trimming shortened V by 0 bases and J by 1 base, and 17 bases separated the two germline ends. The CDR3 spans 18 residues. Germline V CDR1 and CDR2: ENHRY, SYGVKD. The CDR3 sequence is CAISESTLRGRGTDTQYF. In DNA form, the CDR3 reads TGTGCCATCAGTGAGTCGACTCTCAGGGGTCGGGGCACAGATACGCAGTATTTT.

The rearrangement uses TRBV7-2 and TRBJ2-3; 12 nucleotides align to TRBD2. Germline CDR1 and CDR2: SGHTA and FQGNSA. The CDR3 extends over 16 amino acids. V was pared by 5 bases and J by 6 bases, with 9 bases of the junction left unmatched. CDR3 nucleotide sequence: TGTGCCAGCAGCGCCTCTAGCGGGGGGGCGTCGGATACGCAGTATTTT. Protein: CASSASSGGASDTQYF. The variable domain in full, completed from reference TRBV7-2 and TRBJ2-3, reads GAGVSQSPSNKVTEKGKDVELRCDPISGHTALYWYRQSLGQGLEFLIYFQGNSAPDKSGLPSDRFSAERTGGSVSTLTIQRTQQEDSAVYLCASSASSGGASDTQYFGPGTRLTVL.

The chain combines TRBV2 with TRBJ2-7; no clear D. V was clipped by 1 base and J by 0 bases, with 10 bases between them. Germline loops: CDR1 SNHLY, CDR2 FYNNEI. The CDR3 length is 15 residues. Written as DNA, the CDR3 is TGTGCCAGCAGTGAAGGGTCTCTGAGCTCCTACGAGCAGTACTTC. Translation: CASSEGSLSSYEQYF.